Below, 7 T cell receptor beta chains from the same sample are listed, as sequenced in a study of T cell clusters in autoimmune cytopenias (dated by TCRdb to between 2018 and 2021). Reads for this sample came from an Illumina MiSeq. TRB rearrangements were amplified by multiplex PCR using a touch-down protocol with TRB-A and TRB-B primer pools mixed in one tube. One entry per CDR3 protein sequence results from the TCRdb reprocessing of the reads, with DNA left out. The sample table records about 6,800 distinct CDR3 sequences. Less than 30% of the sample lies in the top ten. Each sample's TRB amplification started from approximately 250 ng of peripheral blood genomic DNA, which corresponds to approximately 36,000 genome equivalents. Material for sequencing was peripheral blood. Receptor source: a human donor with an autoimmune cytopenia or autoimmune hepatitis (not recorded which).

Judged by frequency, this clonotype is medium-sized. CDR3 sequence: CASSSSWGLVAYNEQFF. V usage is TRBV19 and J usage is TRBJ2-1. The CDR3 extends over 17 amino acids. CDR1 is LNHDA and CDR2 is SQIVND in the germline V gene (reference sequence). Together with reference TRBV19 and TRBJ2-1, the CDR3 gives the full variable domain: DGGITQSPKYLFRKEGQNVTLSCEQNLNHDAMYWYRQDPGQGLRLIYYSQIVNDFQKGDIAEGYSVSREKKESFPLTVTSAQKNPTAFYLCASSSSWGLVAYNEQFFGPGTRLTVL.

The J gene is TRBJ2-1, the V gene TRBV10-3; the D call of TRBD2 rests on TCRdb alone, since no DNA is present to check it. CDR1 ENHRY and CDR2 SYGVKD come from the germline V gene. There are 17 residues in the CDR3. This CDR3 is CAIRPGLAGGIYNEQFF.

This rearrangement joins TRBV5-1 to TRBJ1-4; TCRdb selects TRBD1, and the lack of DNA leaves this call unchecked. Germline V gives CDR1 SGHRS, CDR2 YFSETQ. The length of the CDR3 is 14 residues. The CDR3 here is CASSKTGDNEKLFF.

The chain joins TRBV30 to TRBJ1-2. Germline V gene sequence: CDR1 GTSNPN, CDR2 SVGIG (reference sequence). The CDR3 covers 12 residues. CDR3 loop: CAWISDGYGYTF. Looking up the rest from reference TRBV30 and TRBJ1-2 gives the full variable domain: SQTIHQWPATLVQPVGSPLSLECTVEGTSNPNLYWYRQAAGRGLQLLFYSVGIGQISSEVPQNLSASRPQDRQFILSSKKLLLSDSGFYLCAWISDGYGYTFGSGTRLTVV.

This clonotype counts as medium-sized by frequency. The V gene is TRBV6-5, the J gene TRBJ2-7; as DNA is missing, the TRBD2 call by TCRdb cannot be tested. Germline-derived CDR1 and CDR2 are MNHEY and SVGAGI. This CDR3 comprises 15 residues. The chain's CDR3 is CASSYGGLGTYEQYF.

By frequency, this clonotype is medium-sized. The chain recombines TRBV12-3 or TRBV12-4 with TRBJ2-1. The CDR3 spans 15 residues. This CDR3 is CASSFARNLNNEQFF.

Measured by frequency, this clonotype is medium-sized. The chain carries TRBV29-1 and TRBJ2-5. This CDR3 is built from 12 residues. From germline, CDR1 is SQVTM and CDR2 ANQGSEA. CDR3 amino acids: CSVFGIQETQYF.